Shown below are 2 T cell receptor beta chains from a single sample sequenced in a study of blood T cells in healthy people across ages. With a J-beta primer mix and a sample-barcoded 5' primer, a second PCR ran roughly 6 to 11 cycles. TCRdb re-called the 5' RACE reads with MiXCR, one entry per CDR3 protein. The table shows 700,000 to 1,000,000 distinct CDR3 sequences, with 40% to 50% occurring only once. Sequenced material: blood. Receptor source: a man aged 55 to 69 in good health.

This chain connects TRBV12-3 or TRBV12-4 to TRBJ1-2; no firm D call. The V end lost 11 bases, the J end lost 8 bases, and 21 bases lay between the germline ends. The CDR3 totals 13 residues. CDR3 in DNA: TGTGCCCTAAAAAAGGGTCACCTCGGGGGCTACACCTTC. This encodes CALKKGHLGGYTF.

The chain uses TRBV6-5 and TRBJ2-5; D unresolved. Judging by the DNA end, TRBJ2-7 fits better; the J call may be wrong. This CDR3 has 13 residues. CDR1 MNHEY and CDR2 SVGAGI come from the germline V gene. CDR3 DNA: TGTGCCAGCAGTTACGGGGAAAAATACGAGCAGTACTTC. Encoded protein: CASSYGEKYEQYF.